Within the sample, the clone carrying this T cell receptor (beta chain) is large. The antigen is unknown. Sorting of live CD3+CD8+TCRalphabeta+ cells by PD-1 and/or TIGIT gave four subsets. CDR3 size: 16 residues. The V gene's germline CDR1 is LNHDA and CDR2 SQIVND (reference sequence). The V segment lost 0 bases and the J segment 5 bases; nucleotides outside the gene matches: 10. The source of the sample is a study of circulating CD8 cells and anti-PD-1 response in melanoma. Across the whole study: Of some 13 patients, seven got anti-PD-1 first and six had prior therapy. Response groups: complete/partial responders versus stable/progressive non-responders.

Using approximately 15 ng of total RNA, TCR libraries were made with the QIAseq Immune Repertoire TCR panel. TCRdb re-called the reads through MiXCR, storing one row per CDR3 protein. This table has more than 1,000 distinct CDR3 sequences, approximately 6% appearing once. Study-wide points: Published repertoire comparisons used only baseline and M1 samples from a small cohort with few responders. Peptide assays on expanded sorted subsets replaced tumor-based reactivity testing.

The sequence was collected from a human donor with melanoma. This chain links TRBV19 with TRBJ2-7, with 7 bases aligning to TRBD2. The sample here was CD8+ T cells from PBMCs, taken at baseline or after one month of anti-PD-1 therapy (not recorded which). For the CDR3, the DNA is TGTGCCAGTAGTATAGACGGGACTACCCGGGGGAACGAGCAGTACTTC. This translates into CASSIDGTTRGNEQYF. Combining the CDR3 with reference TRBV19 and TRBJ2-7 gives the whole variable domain DGGITQSPKYLFRKEGQNVTLSCEQNLNHDAMYWYRQDPGQGLRLIYYSQIVNDFQKGDIAEGYSVSREKKESFPLTVTSAQKNPTAFYLCASSIDGTTRGNEQYFGPGTRLTVT.